A selection of T cell receptor beta chains follows, all from one sample in a study of T cell changes during pregnancy in multiple sclerosis. The assay was immunoSEQ multiplex PCR, and TCRdb's table has in-frame clones only and misses some. The sample carries fewer than 90,000 clones, 90% to 95% recorded once. The sample was peripheral blood, taken in the first trimester of pregnancy. These receptors were obtained from a female donor with multiple sclerosis, enrolled in a pregnancy study. The CDR3 runs from the conserved cysteine through the conserved F or W. A D gene is named only where the DNA matches it firmly. A clone size is listed for some rows: how often the clone was seen (once, few, many), or a class if it is expanded.

>TRBJ2-7|NA|TRBD1|TRBV28
CASSPTGQGSSYEQYF
TGTGCCAGCAGTCCCACCGGACAGGGGAGCTCCTACGAGCAGTACTTC
>TRBJ2-1|NA|TRBD1|TRBV5-1
CASSIRDRGSNEQFF
TGCGCCAGCAGCATTCGGGACAGGGGATCCAATGAGCAGTTCTTC
>TRBJ2-5|NA|TRBD2|TRBV11-2
CASSPTPGLANQETQYF
TGTGCCAGCAGCCCAACTCCGGGACTAGCGAACCAAGAGACCCAGTACTTC
>TRBJ1-2|NA|TRBD1|TRBV29-1
CSGLGQGAYGYTF
TGCAGCGGCCTAGGACAGGGGGCTTATGGCTACACCTTC
>TRBJ2-1|NA|NA|TRBV6-5
CASSSPRVLQGNEQFF
TGTGCCAGCAGTTCCCCGCGGGTCCTCCAAGGTAATGAGCAGTTCTTC
>TRBJ2-1|NA|NA|TRBV7-3
CASSLLAGGDEQFF
TGTGCCAGCAGCTTATTGGCGGGCGGCGATGAGCAGTTCTTC
>TRBJ1-3|NA|TRBD1|TRBV28
CASSGNRGPGNTIYF
TGTGCCAGCAGTGGAAACAGGGGGCCTGGAAACACCATATATTTT
>TRBJ1-2|once|NA|TRBV19
CASTPDSFPNYGYTF
TGTGCCAGTACCCCTGACAGTTTTCCTAACTATGGCTACACCTTC
>TRBJ1-5|NA|NA|TRBV2
CASTGFGNQPQHF
TGTGCCAGCACAGGGTTCGGCAATCAGCCCCAGCATTTT
>TRBJ2-5|NA|TRBD1|TRBV19
CASSVRTGGSKETQYF
TGTGCCAGTAGTGTAAGGACAGGGGGATCCAAAGAGACCCAGTACTTC
>TRBJ2-7|NA|NA|TRBV7-3
CASSRDFSYEQYF
TGTGCCAGCAGCAGGGACTTCTCCTACGAGCAGTACTTC
>TRBJ2-6|NA|TRBD2|TRBV27
CASSLSAGGLSHSGANVLTF
TGTGCCAGCAGTTTATCGGCGGGGGGGCTATCTCACTCTGGGGCCAACGTCCTGACTTTC
>TRBJ2-5|NA|TRBD1|TRBV9
CASSAQDRSGTQYF
TGTGCCAGCAGCGCCCAGGACAGGAGCGGGACCCAGTACTTC
>TRBJ2-7|NA|TRBD2|TRBV2
CASTLSLAGRAYEQYF
TGTGCCAGCACCCTCAGCCTAGCGGGGAGGGCCTACGAGCAGTACTTC
>TRBJ1-6|NA|NA|TRBV27
CASSYDRQGNSPLHF
TGTGCCAGCAGTTACGACCGGCAGGGTAATTCACCCCTCCACTTT
>TRBJ1-5|once|NA|TRBV28
CASSLLTGYQPQHF
TGTGCCAGCAGTTTATTGACAGGATATCAGCCCCAGCATTTT
>TRBJ1-2|NA|NA|TRBV4-1
CASSLLPRRAPYRGYTF
TGCGCCAGCAGCCTTCTCCCCCGGCGGGCCCCCTATCGAGGCTACACCTTC
>TRBJ1-3|NA|NA|TRBV6-5
CASSYGGSGNTIYF
TGTGCCAGCAGTTACGGGGGGTCTGGAAACACCATATATTTT
>TRBJ2-7|few|TRBD1|TRBV6-5
CASSVGQGVWYEQYF
TGTGCCAGCAGTGTGGGACAGGGGGTGTGGTACGAGCAGTACTTC
>TRBJ2-7|NA|TRBD1|TRBV7-2
CASSRTGIYEQYF
TGTGCCAGCAGCCGGACAGGGATCTACGAGCAGTACTTC
>TRBJ2-3|NA|NA|TRBV27
CASSLVAGRSTDTQYF
TGTGCCAGCAGTCTGGTGGCGGGGCGAAGCACAGATACGCAGTATTTT
>TRBJ2-3|NA|TRBD1|TRBV11-3
CASSLYGTATDTQYF
TGTGCCAGCAGCCTCTACGGGACAGCTACAGATACGCAGTATTTT
>TRBJ2-7|once|TRBD1|TRBV4-3
CASSQERDRLYEQYF
TGCGCCAGCAGCCAAGAACGGGACAGACTATACGAGCAGTACTTC
>TRBJ1-4|NA|NA|TRBV7-2
CASSLRLLAASTNEKLFF
TGTGCCAGCAGCCTCCGCCTTCTTGCGGCCTCAACTAATGAAAAACTGTTTTTT
>TRBJ2-7|NA|NA|TRBV5-1
CASSPEEGRSYEQYF
TGCGCCAGCAGCCCTGAAGAGGGAAGATCCTACGAGCAGTACTTC
>TRBJ2-1|NA|TRBD2|TRBV10-1
CASSEGGRPYNEQFF
TGCGCCAGCAGTGAAGGCGGGAGACCCTACAATGAGCAGTTCTTC
>TRBJ1-2|once|TRBD1|TRBV2
CASSFETGLGYTF
TGTGCCAGCAGTTTTGAGACAGGGCTTGGCTACACCTTC
>TRBJ1-1|NA|TRBD1|TRBV27
CASSGINRGRRTEAFF
TGTGCCAGCAGTGGAATAAATAGGGGGCGACGCACTGAAGCTTTCTTT
>TRBJ2-5|NA|NA|TRBV6-6
CATRLGETQYF
TGTGCCACCCGACTAGGAGAGACCCAGTACTTC
>TRBJ2-7|NA|NA|TRBV2
CASSDPRGLQYF
TGTGCCAGCAGCGACCCCAGAGGTCTCCAGTACTTC
>TRBJ2-1|NA|NA|TRBV6-5
CASSFQVNNEQFF
TGTGCCAGCAGTTTCCAGGTGAACAATGAGCAGTTCTTC
>TRBJ2-1|NA|NA|TRBV2
CASSWQSYNEQFF
TGTGCCAGCAGTTGGCAGTCCTACAATGAGCAGTTCTTC
>TRBJ2-1|few|NA|TRBV11-2
CASSLGGLGGGSSYNEQFF
TGTGCCAGCAGCTTAGGGGGCCTCGGAGGGGGCAGCTCCTACAATGAGCAGTTCTTC
>TRBJ2-7|NA|NA|TRBV18
CASSPRRGEVYEQYF
TGTGCCAGCTCACCGAGACGAGGGGAGGTCTACGAGCAGTACTTC
>TRBJ2-5|NA|NA|TRBV19
CASSTHARDLVGTQYF
TGTGCCAGTAGTACCCACGCCCGGGACTTAGTCGGGACCCAGTACTTC
>TRBJ2-7|NA|TRBD1|TRBV7-8
CASSSRDRGYEQYF
TGTGCCAGCAGCTCCCGGGACAGAGGCTACGAGCAGTACTTC
>TRBJ2-1|NA|TRBD2|TRBV7-3
CASSRLAGTYNEQFF
TGTGCCAGCAGCAGACTAGCGGGAACCTACAATGAGCAGTTCTTC
>TRBJ1-5|NA|TRBD1|TRBV27
CASSTLTGQGRGQPQHF
TGTGCCAGCAGTACACTTACGGGACAGGGAAGGGGTCAGCCCCAGCATTTT
>TRBJ1-4|NA|NA|TRBV5-1
CASSLGQRSATNEKLFF
TGCGCCAGCAGCTTGGGACAAAGATCCGCAACTAATGAAAAACTGTTTTTT
>TRBJ2-3|NA|NA|TRBV10-3
CAMKDRESTDTQYF
TGTGCCATGAAGGACAGAGAAAGCACAGATACGCAGTATTTT
>TRBJ2-3|NA|TRBD1|TRBV7-2
CASSLAAQGATDTQYF
TGTGCCAGCAGCTTAGCGGCACAGGGGGCCACAGATACGCAGTATTTT
>TRBJ2-3|NA|TRBD2|TRBV5-4
CASRLAGVVTDTQYF
TGTGCCAGCAGACTAGCGGGGGTGGTGACAGATACGCAGTATTTT
>TRBJ2-3|once|NA|TRBV13
CASSLSRTDTQYF
TGTGCCAGCAGCTTAAGCCGGACAGATACGCAGTATTTT
>TRBJ1-5|NA|TRBD1|TRBV4-1
CASSKGQGNQPQHF
TGCGCCAGCAGCAAGGGACAGGGCAATCAGCCCCAGCATTTT
>TRBJ1-1|NA|TRBD1|TRBV25-1
CASSDRQGAGKAEAFF
TGTGCCAGCAGTGACCGACAGGGGGCCGGGAAGGCTGAAGCTTTCTTT